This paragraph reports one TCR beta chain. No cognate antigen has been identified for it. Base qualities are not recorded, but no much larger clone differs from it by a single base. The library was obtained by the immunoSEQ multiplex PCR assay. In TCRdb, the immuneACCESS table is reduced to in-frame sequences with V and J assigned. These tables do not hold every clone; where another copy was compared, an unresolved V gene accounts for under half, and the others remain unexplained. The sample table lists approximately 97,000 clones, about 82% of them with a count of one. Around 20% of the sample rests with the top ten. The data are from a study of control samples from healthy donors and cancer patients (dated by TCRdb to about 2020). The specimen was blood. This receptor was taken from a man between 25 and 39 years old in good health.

The DNA is as follows: TGTGCCAGCAGCCAAGGGGGTGGAGTTTGGAGCTACAATGAGCAGTTCTTC. Its amino acids are CASSQGGGVWSYNEQFF. The chain uses TRBV14 and TRBJ2-1, with the D gene not confidently named. Spanning cysteine to phenylalanine, the CDR3 consists of 17 amino acids. Only the CDR3 DNA stays, 51 bases, in frame from base 1. The germline V gene specifies SGHDN as CDR1 and FVKESK as CDR2. A distance of 16 bases separates the germline ends of V and J, which lose 1 base and 3 bases respectively.